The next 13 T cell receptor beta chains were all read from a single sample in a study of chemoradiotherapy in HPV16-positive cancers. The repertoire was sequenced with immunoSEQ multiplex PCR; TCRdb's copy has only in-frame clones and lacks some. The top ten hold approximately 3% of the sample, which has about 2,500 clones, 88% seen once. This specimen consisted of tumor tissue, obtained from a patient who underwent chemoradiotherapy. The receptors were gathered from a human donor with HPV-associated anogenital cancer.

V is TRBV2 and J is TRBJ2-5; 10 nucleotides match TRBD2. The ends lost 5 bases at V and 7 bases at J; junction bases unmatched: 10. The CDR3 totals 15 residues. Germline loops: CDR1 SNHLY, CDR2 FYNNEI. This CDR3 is CASSRELAGVGTQYF. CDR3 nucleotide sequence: TGTGCCAGCAGTAGGGAGCTAGCGGGAGTTGGGACCCAGTACTTC.

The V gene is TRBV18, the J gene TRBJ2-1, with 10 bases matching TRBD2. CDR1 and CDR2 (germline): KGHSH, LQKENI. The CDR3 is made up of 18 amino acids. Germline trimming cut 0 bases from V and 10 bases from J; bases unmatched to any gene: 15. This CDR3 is CASSPPAGPASGGGEQFF. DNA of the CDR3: TGTGCCAGCTCACCACCTGCCGGGCCAGCTAGCGGGGGAGGAGAGCAGTTCTTC.

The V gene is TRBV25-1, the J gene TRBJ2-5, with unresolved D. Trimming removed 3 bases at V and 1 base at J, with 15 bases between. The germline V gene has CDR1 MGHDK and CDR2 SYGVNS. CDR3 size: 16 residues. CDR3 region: CASSDPTVRSQETQYF. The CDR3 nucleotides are TGTGCCAGCAGTGATCCCACAGTCAGGTCCCAAGAGACCCAGTACTTC.

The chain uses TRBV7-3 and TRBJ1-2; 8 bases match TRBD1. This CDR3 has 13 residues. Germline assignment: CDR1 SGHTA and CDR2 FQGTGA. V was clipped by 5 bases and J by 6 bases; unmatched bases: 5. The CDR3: CASSTSTGDGYTF. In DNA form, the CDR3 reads TGTGCCAGCAGCACCTCGACAGGGGATGGCTACACCTTC.

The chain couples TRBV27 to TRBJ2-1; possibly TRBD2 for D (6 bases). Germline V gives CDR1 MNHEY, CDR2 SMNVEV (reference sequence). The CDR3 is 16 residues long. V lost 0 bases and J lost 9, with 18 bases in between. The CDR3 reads CASSLSGQGGSGEQFF. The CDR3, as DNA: TGTGCCAGCAGTTTATCCGGCCAGGGAGGTAGCGGTGAGCAGTTCTTC.

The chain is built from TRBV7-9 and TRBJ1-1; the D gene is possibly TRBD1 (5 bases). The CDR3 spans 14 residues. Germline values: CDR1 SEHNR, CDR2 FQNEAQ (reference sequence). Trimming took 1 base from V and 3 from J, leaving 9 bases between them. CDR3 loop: CASSLVQGDTEAFF. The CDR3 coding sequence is TGTGCCAGCAGCTTAGTACAAGGGGACACTGAAGCTTTCTTT.

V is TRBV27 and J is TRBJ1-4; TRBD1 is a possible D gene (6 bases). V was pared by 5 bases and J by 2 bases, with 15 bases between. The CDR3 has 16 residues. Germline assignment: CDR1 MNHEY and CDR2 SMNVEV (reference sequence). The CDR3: CASSPTGRRTNEKLFF. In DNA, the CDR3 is TGTGCCAGCAGTCCGACAGGTAGAAGGACTAATGAAAAACTGTTTTTT.

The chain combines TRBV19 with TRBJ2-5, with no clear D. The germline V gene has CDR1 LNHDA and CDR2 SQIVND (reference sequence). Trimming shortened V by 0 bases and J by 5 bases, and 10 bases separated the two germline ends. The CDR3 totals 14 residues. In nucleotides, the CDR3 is TGTGCCAGTAGTATAGAGGATTCAAGGGAGACCCAGTACTTC. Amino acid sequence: CASSIEDSRETQYF.

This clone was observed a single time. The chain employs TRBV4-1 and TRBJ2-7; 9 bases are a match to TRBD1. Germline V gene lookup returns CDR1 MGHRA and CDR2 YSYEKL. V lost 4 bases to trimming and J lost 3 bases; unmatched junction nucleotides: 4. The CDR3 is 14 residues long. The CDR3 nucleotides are TGCGCCAGCAGCCCCCGACAGGGGGACTACGAGCAGTACTTC. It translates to CASSPRQGDYEQYF.

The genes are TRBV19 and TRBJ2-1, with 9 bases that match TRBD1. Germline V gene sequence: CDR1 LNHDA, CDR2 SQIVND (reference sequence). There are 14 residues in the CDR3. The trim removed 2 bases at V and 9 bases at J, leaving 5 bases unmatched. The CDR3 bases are TGTGCCAGTAGTATACCGGGACAGGGAAGTGAGCAGTTCTTC. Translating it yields CASSIPGQGSEQFF.

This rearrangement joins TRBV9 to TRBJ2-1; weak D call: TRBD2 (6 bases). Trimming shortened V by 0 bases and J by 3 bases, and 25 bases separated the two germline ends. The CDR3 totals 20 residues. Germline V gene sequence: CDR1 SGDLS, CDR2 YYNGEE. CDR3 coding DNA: TGTGCCAGCAGCGTAGAGGGACTTAGTAGGCTAGAGCGAAACTACAATGAGCAGTTCTTC. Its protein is CASSVEGLSRLERNYNEQFF.

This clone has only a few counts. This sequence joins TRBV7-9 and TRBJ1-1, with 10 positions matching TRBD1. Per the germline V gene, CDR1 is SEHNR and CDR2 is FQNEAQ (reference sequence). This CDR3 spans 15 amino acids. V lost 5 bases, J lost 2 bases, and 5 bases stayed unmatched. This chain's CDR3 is CASSLGQGGNTEAFF. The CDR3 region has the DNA TGTGCCAGCAGCCTAGGACAGGGGGGAAACACTGAAGCTTTCTTT.

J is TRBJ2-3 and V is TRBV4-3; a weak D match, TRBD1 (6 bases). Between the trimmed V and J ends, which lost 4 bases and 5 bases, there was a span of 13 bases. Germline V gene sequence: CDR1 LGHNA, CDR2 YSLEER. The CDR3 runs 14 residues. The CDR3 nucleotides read TGCGCCAGCAGCCGGGGACAAGACTTAGATACGCAGTATTTT. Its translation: CASSRGQDLDTQYF.